Only a few counts were recorded for the clone carrying this T cell receptor beta chain. This sample is part of a study of T-cell reconstitution after alpha-beta-depleted transplantation in children. Unique molecular identifiers were used in preparing the TCRbeta library. TCRdb ran MiXCR on the PCR reads and lists one entry per CDR3 protein. The top ten hold approximately 3.9% of the sample, which has 360,000 or so distinct CDR3 sequences, around 20% seen once. The CDR3 loop spans 13 amino acids. Germline loops: CDR1 MNHEY, CDR2 SMNVEV (reference sequence). V dropped 0 bases and J dropped 3 bases, with 6 bases sitting between them.

The clonotype originates from a human donor who donated a stem cell graft to a child with acute myeloid leukemia. V gene TRBV27 combines with J gene TRBJ2-7; D is ambiguous. Source: PBMCs from the stem cell graft donor, taken from the stem cell graft. The CDR3 DNA reads TGTGCCAGCAGTTTATCTTCCCTCTACGAGCAGTACTTC. Its protein is CASSLSSLYEQYF.